These 5 T cell receptor beta chains came from one sample sequenced in a study of CXCR3-negative and CXCR3-positive naive CD8 T cells. 5' RACE with UMI labels generated the TRB cDNA libraries. TCRdb re-called the 5' RACE reads; one entry per CDR3 protein, DNA not given. The table gives about 28,000 distinct CDR3 sequences; the top ten clones make up roughly 10% of it. The sample taken for sequencing was memory CD8+ T cells from blood. The source of these receptors is a human donor in good health. Some clones in this sample may be carry-over from other donors' samples.

The chain has TRBV7-9 and TRBJ2-5; TCRdb reports TRBD1, a call that lacks DNA to check it against. Germline V gives CDR1 SEHNR, CDR2 FQNEAQ (reference sequence). There are 17 residues in the CDR3. This chain's CDR3 is CASSDPPDRAAQETQYF.

The chain has TRBV14 and TRBJ2-2; TCRdb's D call, TRBD1, is unchecked because there is no DNA. The CDR3 loop spans 13 amino acids. CDR1 and CDR2 (germline): SGHDN, FVKESK. CDR3 sequence reads: CASSQVGAGELFF.

This chain connects TRBV29-1 to TRBJ2-1; absent DNA, TCRdb's TRBD2 call cannot be checked. The CDR3 has 13 residues. Germline lookup yields CDR1 SQVTM and CDR2 ANQGSEA. The CDR3 reads CSGAGGPSNEQFF.

The CDR3 region is CSVEDLGRLGYTF. This rearrangement joins TRBV29-1 to TRBJ1-2. The CDR3 runs 13 residues. Germline V gene data show CDR1 as SQVTM and CDR2 as ANQGSEA.

The chain links TRBV6-5 to TRBJ2-2; TCRdb indicates TRBD1, and absent DNA this call remains unverified. Germline lookup yields CDR1 MNHEY and CDR2 SVGAGI. The CDR3 contains 16 residues. This chain's CDR3 is CASSYSSRGHFGELFF.